The present T cell receptor (beta chain) was sequenced within a study of CD8+CD57+ T cells in acquired aplastic anemia (dated by TCRdb to the late 2010s). General notes on the study: A mean of around 3.3 ug of DNA, ranging from roughly 0.19 to 30 ug, was extracted from sorted CD4+ and CD8+ cells. An average of approximately 9.8 million reads for CD4+ cells and approximately 12 million reads for CD8+ cells was obtained from healthy donor samples. Overall study outcomes, separate from this receptor: CD8+ Simpson's diversity did not differ significantly between patients and healthy controls (P=0.060). Around 27 CD8+ CDR3 sequences were found in both patients and controls but appeared to be highly expressed in patients and within the immunodominant clones of the patients.

Profiling of TCR beta VDJ combinations and CDR3 sequences used genomic DNA as the template. An Illumina HiSeq 2000 was used for TCR repertoire sequencing. On the authors' methods: TRBV/TRBJ rearrangement plots, CDR3 size and DJ length profiles, and Simpson's diversity index were used to assess repertoires. The most abundant DNA sequence in the deep sequencing data was defined as the immunodominant clone. CDR3 amino acid sequences were checked for sharing between subjects and were compared against published repertoires and the VDJdb database. The public reads were quality trimmed at Q25 with fastp and then assembled into clones with MiXCR by TCRdb, keeping productive beta chains. Identical CDR3 proteins give one entry, which carries the most common genes and DNA. The V and J calls and clone size come from TCRdb's table, not from the authors' own analysis. This sample gives about 190,000 distinct CDR3 sequences in total; less than 65% of them show up just once. About 17% of the sample is in the top ten clones.

Notes on this clonotype: Its antigen remains unidentified. The input lacks base qualities; no much larger clone sits a single base away.

The CDR3 holds 15 amino acids from the cysteine to the phenylalanine. The kept DNA is CDR3 alone, 45 bases in frame from the first base. V is clipped by 2 bases and J by 5 bases, and the sequence between their germline boundaries is 15 bases long. CDR1 and CDR2 were assigned from the germline V gene (reference sequence) as LGHDT and YNNKEL. The study deep-sequenced TCR repertoires of sorted CD4+ and CD8+ blood T cells from severe aplastic anemia patients and healthy subjects. Ficoll-Paque density gradient centrifugation was used to isolate peripheral blood mononuclear cells. Before DNA extraction, CD4+ and CD8+ T cells were sorted with FACS or magnetic beads.

The rearranged segments are TRBV3-1 and TRBJ1-1; TRBD1 is a weak D gene call, 6 bases matching. This clonotype was obtained from a human donor in good health, serving as a control. Sequencing input: sorted CD4+, CD8+, or CD8+CD57+ T cells (not recorded which) from PBMCs. The DNA sequence is as follows: TGTGCCAGCAGCCAATGGGGCCGAAGGGGGACTGAAGCTTTCTTT. The encoded protein is CASSQWGRRGTEAFF.